The following is a TCR beta chain sequence with its context. The data were taken from a study of blood T cell repertoires in COVID-19. Under the authors' procedure: The assay estimated nucleated cells by amplifying reference gene primers. Generated by immunoSEQ multiplex PCR, the TCRdb table keeps only in-frame clones and is missing some. That table furnishes V, J and clone size, whereas the DNA furnished D and trimming. Among roughly 140,000 clones listed, around nine tenths were seen once. This CDR3 contains 16 residues. Per germline, CDR1 MGHDK and CDR2 SYGVNS. The J segment lost 9 bases and the V segment lost 1 base, leaving 9 bases of the junction unmatched.

This receptor was identified in a man in his forties or fifties with active or convalescent COVID-19. Specimen: peripheral blood. The gene calls are TRBV25-1 and TRBJ1-6; 7 bases map to TRBD1. The CDR3, as DNA: TGTGCCAGCAGTGAATGGTCCAGGGGGTATCGTTCACCCCTCCACTTT. Encoded protein: CASSEWSRGYRSPLHF. Complete variable domain (other parts from reference TRBV25-1 and TRBJ1-6): EADIYQTPRYLVIGTGKKITLECSQTMGHDKMYWYQQDPGMELHLIHYSYGVNSTEKGDLSSESTVSRIRTEHFPLTLESARPSHTSQYLCASSEWSRGYRSPLHFGNGTRLTVT.